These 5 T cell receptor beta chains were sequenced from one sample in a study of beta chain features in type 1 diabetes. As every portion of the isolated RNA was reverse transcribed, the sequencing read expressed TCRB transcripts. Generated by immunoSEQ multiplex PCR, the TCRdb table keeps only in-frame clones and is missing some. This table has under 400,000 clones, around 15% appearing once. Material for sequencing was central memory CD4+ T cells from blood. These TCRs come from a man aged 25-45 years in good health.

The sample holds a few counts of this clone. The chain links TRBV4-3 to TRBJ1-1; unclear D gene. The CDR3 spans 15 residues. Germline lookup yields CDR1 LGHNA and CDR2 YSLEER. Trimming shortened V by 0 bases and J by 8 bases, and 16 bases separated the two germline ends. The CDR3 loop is CASSQDAYGKKEAFF. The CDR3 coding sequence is TGCGCCAGCAGCCAAGACGCGTATGGTAAGAAAGAAGCTTTCTTT.

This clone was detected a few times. The CDR3 nucleotides are TGTGCCAGCAGCTCCCCGCGTTTAGACAGGGGTAGAGGCAATGAGCAGTTCTTC. Its translation: CASSSPRLDRGRGNEQFF. The chain has TRBV5-4 and TRBJ2-1; TRBD1 matches at 8 bases. The CDR3 runs to 18 residues. Trimming at V came to 3 bases and at J to 6 bases, leaving 17 bases not matched to a gene. CDR1 is SGHNT and CDR2 is YYREEE in the germline V gene (reference sequence).

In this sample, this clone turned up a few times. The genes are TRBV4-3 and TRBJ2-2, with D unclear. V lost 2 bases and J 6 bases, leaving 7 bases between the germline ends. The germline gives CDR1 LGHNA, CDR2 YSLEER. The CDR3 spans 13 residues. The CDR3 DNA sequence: TGCGCCAGCAGCCAACGGCTAGCCGGGGAGCTGTTTTTT. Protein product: CASSQRLAGELFF.

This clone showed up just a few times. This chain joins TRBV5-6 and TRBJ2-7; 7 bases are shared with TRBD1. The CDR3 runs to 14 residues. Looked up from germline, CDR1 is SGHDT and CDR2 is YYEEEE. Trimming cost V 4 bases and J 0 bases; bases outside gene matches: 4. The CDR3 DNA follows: TGTGCCAGCAGCATGACAGGGTTCTCCTACGAGCAGTACGTC. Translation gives CASSMTGFSYEQYV.

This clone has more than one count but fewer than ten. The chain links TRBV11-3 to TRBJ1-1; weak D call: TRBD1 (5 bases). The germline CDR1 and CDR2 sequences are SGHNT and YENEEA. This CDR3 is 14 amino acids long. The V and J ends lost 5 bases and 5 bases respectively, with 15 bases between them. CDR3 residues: CASSQTSTGTEAFF. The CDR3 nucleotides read TGTGCCAGCAGCCAAACCTCCACAGGAACTGAAGCTTTCTTT.